The present entry profiles one TCR beta chain with its context. This sample was included in a study of T cell responses to AZD1222 COVID-19 vaccine. Germline CDR1 SQVTM, CDR2 ANQGSEA. Trimming removed 5 bases at V and 11 bases at J, with 21 bases between. This CDR3 region has 14 residues. Assay used: immunoSEQ multiplex PCR; TCRdb lists only in-frame clones, some missing. The sample holds about 150,000 clones; 91% are singletons and the top ten take over 3%. V gene TRBV29-1 combines with J gene TRBJ1-4; D perhaps matches TRBD1 (5 bases). Sequenced material: peripheral blood, taken 28 days after the second AZD1222 dose. The sequence was collected from an adult who received the AZD1222 COVID-19 vaccine. The DNA for the CDR3 is TGCAGCGTTTCCCCCGGGACTGACAAAGCCAAACTGTTTTTT. Its translation: CSVSPGTDKAKLFF.